The rows below give T cell receptor beta chains drawn from one sample of a study of blood T cell repertoires in COVID-19. The method was immunoSEQ multiplex PCR; TCRdb's version includes in-frame clones alone and lacks a portion of them. Here the sample spans more than 200,000 clones, 75% to 90% being singletons. The material sequenced was peripheral blood. Receptors originate from a man aged 40-50 years with acute or convalescent COVID-19. CDR3s leave out the opening cysteine and the closing phenylalanine or tryptophan.

V: TRBV15
CDR3: ATSIRDIRTGDGYT

V: TRBV18
CDR3: ASSPATGGNQPQH

V: TRBV5-6
CDR3: ASSLGSDSGGEQY

V: TRBV10-3
CDR3: AISESVTGGPGAKNIQY

V: TRBV21-1
CDR3: ASSIILTGEAKNIQY

V: TRBV6-5
CDR3: ASLLAPSSYNEQF

V: TRBV4-3
CDR3: ASSQGAYRGSWDEQY

V: TRBV11-3
CDR3: ASSLGSQGEHEQY

V: TRBV5-1
CDR3: ASRSKPGLAPSSYEQY

V: TRBV5-1
CDR3: ASRGLAGADEQY

V: TRBV6-2/TRBV6-3
CDR3: ASSYDGPSGAEQY

V: TRBV7-9
CDR3: ASIRGASGRHNEQF

V: TRBV7-9
CDR3: ASSQGQGTHQPQH

V: TRBV15
CDR3: ATSRDLEGGNQPQH

V: TRBV29-1
CDR3: SSMTPPNEQF

V: TRBV25-1
CDR3: ASSEMGREVSYNEQF

V: TRBV5-6
CDR3: ASSLALAGGPFYNEQF

V: TRBV27
CDR3: ASSWTGTYGYT

V: TRBV10-3
CDR3: AISESPSGPVNEQF

V: TRBV5-1
CDR3: ASSLATGPSYEQY

V: TRBV6-5
CDR3: ASSTRTGKNYGYT

V: TRBV6-5
CDR3: ASSKPGQGHYT

V: TRBV29-1
CDR3: SVAGGDQPQH

V: TRBV28
CDR3: ASSPPGQENEKLF

V: TRBV11-2
CDR3: ASSLETGGRYPDTQY

V: TRBV27
CDR3: ASRKAYSGNTIY

V: TRBV4-3
CDR3: ASSPSFAGGPYEQY

V: TRBV5-4
CDR3: ASTSPGLAGGPSGEQF

V: TRBV19
CDR3: ASSINRNTGELF

V: TRBV5-6
CDR3: ASSHAGTGGRPQH

V: TRBV6-2/TRBV6-3
CDR3: ASSYQGGYEQY

V: TRBV28
CDR3: ASRLEYRAHEQY

V: TRBV3-1/TRBV3-2
CDR3: ASSQIRREGKQF

V: TRBV6-6
CDR3: ASSSGDRGNGYT

V: TRBV12-3/TRBV12-4
CDR3: ASRQTTGEQY

V: TRBV5-1
CDR3: ASSLALAEQETQY

V: TRBV19
CDR3: ASSSHRGSNTEAF

V: TRBV5-4
CDR3: ASTLGSGDQETQY

V: TRBV5-1
CDR3: ASSLGTSGSSGANVLT

V: TRBV7-9
CDR3: ASSPSLGELF

V: TRBV7-9
CDR3: ASSLATIAGNYNEQF

V: TRBV10-3
CDR3: AIRVSGLLEPGELF

V: TRBV19
CDR3: ASSMALGRYHYGYT

V: TRBV9
CDR3: ASSAGVTEAF